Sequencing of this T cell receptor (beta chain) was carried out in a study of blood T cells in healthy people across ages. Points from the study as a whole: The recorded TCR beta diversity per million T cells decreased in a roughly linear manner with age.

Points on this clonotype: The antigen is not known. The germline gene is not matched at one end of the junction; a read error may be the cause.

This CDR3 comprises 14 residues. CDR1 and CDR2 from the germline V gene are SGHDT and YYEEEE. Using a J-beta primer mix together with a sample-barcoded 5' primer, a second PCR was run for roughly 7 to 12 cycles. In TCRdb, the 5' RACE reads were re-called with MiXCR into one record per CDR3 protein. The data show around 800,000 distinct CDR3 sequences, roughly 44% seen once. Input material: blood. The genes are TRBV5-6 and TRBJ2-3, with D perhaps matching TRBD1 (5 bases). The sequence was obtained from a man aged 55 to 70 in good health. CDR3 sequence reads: CACSLNRPLDTQYF. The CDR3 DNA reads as TGTGCCTGCAGCTTGAACAGGCCACTTGATACGCAGTATTTT. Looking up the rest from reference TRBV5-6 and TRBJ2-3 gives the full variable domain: DAGVTQSPTHLIKTRGQQVTLRCSPKSGHDTVSWYQQALGQGPQFIFQYYEEEERQRGNFPDRFSGHQFPNYSSELNVNALLLGDSALYLCACSLNRPLDTQYFGPGTRLTVL.